Below, one T cell receptor (beta chain) is given with its context. Antigen unknown. Researchers ran the PCR with 60 Vbeta and 13 Jbeta primers. Libraries were prepared by immunoSEQ multiplex PCR; TCRdb keeps only in-frame clonotypes and omits some of them. The sample holds about 160,000 clones, 60% to 75% seen once. This sample was taken from a study of cytomegalovirus exposure and HLA in healthy donors. Broader study findings: Both high specificity and high sensitivity reportedly marked the classifier's diagnosis of cytomegalovirus status.

Germline V gives CDR1 MNHNS, CDR2 SASEGT. The CDR3 contains 11 residues. Trimming took off 7 bases at V and 6 bases at J, with 9 bases between the two ends. The source material was PBMCs. This TCR was recovered from a woman between 45 and 65 years old in good health and CMV-seropositive. V gene TRBV6-1 combines with J gene TRBJ1-2; no reliable D call. CDR3 nucleotides: TGTGCCAGCACCCGGGTGGATGGCTACACCTTC. It is translated as CASTRVDGYTF.